This T cell receptor beta chain appears in the sequencing data of a study of blood T cell repertoires in COVID-19. Across the whole study: T cells, B-cell-depleted T cells, or PBMCs supplied cDNA or gDNA.

Germline CDR1 is MNHEY and CDR2 is SVGEGT. This CDR3 has 16 residues. V was pared by 4 bases and J by 6 bases, with 9 bases of the junction left unmatched. Assay used: immunoSEQ multiplex PCR; TCRdb lists only in-frame clones, some missing. The sample consists of over 150,000 clones, roughly 90% of them appearing once. The V and J genes are TRBV6-2 or TRBV6-3 and TRBJ2-7; the match to TRBD2 covers 13 bases. The material sequenced was PBMCs or T cells enriched from blood (not recorded which). This receptor was taken from a woman aged 25 to 39 who had recovered from COVID-19. In nucleotides, the CDR3 is TGTGCCAGCAGTTCGGAACTAGCGGGAGGGCCCGGCGAGCAGTACTTC. Translation: CASSSELAGGPGEQYF.